The 7 T cell receptor beta chains below were found in one sample sequenced in a study of blood T cell repertoires in COVID-19. Measured with immunoSEQ multiplex PCR; TCRdb has only the in-frame clones, and not every one. Here the sample spans about 220,000 clones, around 88% being singletons. Input material: PBMCs or T cells enriched from blood (not recorded which). The receptors were sampled from a woman aged 45-60 years with acute COVID-19.

V usage is TRBV28 and J usage is TRBJ2-7; D ambiguous. V lost 2 bases and J lost 4, with 6 bases in between. From germline, CDR1 is MDHEN and CDR2 SYDVKM. The CDR3 is made up of 12 amino acids. The CDR3 sequence is CASSLRSYEQYF. The CDR3 DNA follows: TGTGCCAGCAGTTTAAGGAGTTACGAGCAGTACTTC.

The chain is built from TRBV7-2 and TRBJ2-2; possibly TRBD2 for D (6 bases). The CDR3 loop spans 16 amino acids. Germline V CDR1 and CDR2: SGHTA, FQGNSA. V lost 3 bases and J lost 1, with 12 bases in between. CDR3 amino acids: CASSFYPSVNTGELFF. The CDR3 nucleotides are TGTGCCAGCAGCTTTTACCCTAGCGTGAACACCGGGGAGCTGTTTTTT. The full variable domain, with the rest looked up from reference TRBV7-2 and TRBJ2-2, is GAGVSQSPSNKVTEKGKDVELRCDPISGHTALYWYRQSLGQGLEFLIYFQGNSAPDKSGLPSDRFSAERTGGSVSTLTIQRTQQEDSAVYLCASSFYPSVNTGELFFGEGSRLTVL.

This clone was counted once. V and J are TRBV29-1 and TRBJ2-3; 13 nucleotides agree with TRBD2. Germline V CDR1 and CDR2: SQVTM, ANQGSEA. The CDR3 has 15 amino acids. V lost 6 bases to trimming and J lost 4 bases; unmatched junction nucleotides: 7. CDR3 nucleotide sequence: TGCAGCGTCGGCGGACTAGCGGGAGAATCAGATACGCAGTATTTT. Its protein product is CSVGGLAGESDTQYF.

The chain has TRBV5-6 and TRBJ2-1, with a weak D call TRBD2 (6 bases). CDR3 size: 17 residues. With 0 bases removed from V and 6 bases from J, the gap between germline ends came to 19 bases. Germline CDR1 is SGHDT and CDR2 is YYEEEE. The CDR3 loop reads CASSLDLWREDSNEQFF. The CDR3 DNA reads TGTGCCAGCAGCTTGGACCTATGGCGGGAAGATTCCAATGAGCAGTTCTTC.

The chain links TRBV6-5 to TRBJ1-4, with 10 positions matching TRBD1. Germline CDR1 is MNHEY and CDR2 is SVGAGI. The trim removed 4 bases at V and 10 bases at J, leaving 6 bases unmatched. The CDR3 has 14 residues. CDR3 sequence reads: CASSFDRGQRKLFF. The CDR3 DNA follows: TGTGCCAGCAGTTTCGACAGGGGGCAAAGAAAACTGTTTTTT.

The chain has TRBV11-3 and TRBJ2-7, with no clear D. V was trimmed by 1 base and J by 1 base, leaving 5 bases between them. This CDR3 contains 13 residues. In germline, CDR1 is SGHNT, CDR2 YENEEA. The CDR3 loop is CASSLVGSYEQYF. The CDR3 region has the DNA TGTGCCAGCAGCTTAGTCGGTTCCTACGAGCAGTACTTC. The full variable domain, with the rest looked up from reference TRBV11-3 and TRBJ2-7, is EAGVVQSPRYKIIEKKQPVAFWCNPISGHNTLYWYLQNLGQGPELLIRYENEEAVDDSQLPKDRFSAERLKGVDSTLKIQPAELGDSAVYLCASSLVGSYEQYFGPGTRLTVT.

This chain connects TRBV28 to TRBJ1-6; D is perhaps TRBD1 (6 bases). This CDR3 has 16 residues. Trimming pared 6 bases from V and 0 bases from J, leaving 12 bases between. The germline gives CDR1 MDHEN, CDR2 SYDVKM. CDR3 sequence: CASRGHPSSYNSPLHF. In DNA form, the CDR3 reads TGTGCCAGCAGGGGACATCCGAGCTCCTATAATTCACCCCTCCACTTT.